One sample yielded the 9 T cell receptor beta chains listed below, sequenced in a study of blood T cell repertoires in COVID-19. TCRdb's table, derived via immunoSEQ multiplex PCR, lists solely in-frame clones and lacks some. The table shows 130,000 or so clones, with approximately 90% occurring only once. Sequenced input: peripheral blood. The receptors were gathered from a man between 65 and 85 years old with active COVID-19.

This chain joins TRBV28 and TRBJ2-2; D remains ambiguous. With 3 bases removed from V and 1 base from J, the gap between germline ends came to 9 bases. The germline V gene encodes CDR1 MDHEN and CDR2 SYDVKM. CDR3 size: 15 residues. The DNA for the CDR3 is TGTGCCAGCAGTTTCGGGTCCAAGAACACCGGGGAGCTGTTTTTT. It specifies CASSFGSKNTGELFF.

The V gene is TRBV3-1 (or the pseudogene TRBV3-2), the J gene TRBJ2-6; 9 positions match TRBD1. CDR1 LGHDT and CDR2 YNNKEL come from the germline V gene (reference sequence). The ends lost 4 bases at V and 3 bases at J; junction bases unmatched: 10. The CDR3 consists of 18 residues. The CDR3 loop reads CASSPSTGGIGGANVLTF. CDR3 bases: TGTGCCAGCAGCCCCTCCACAGGGGGCATTGGTGGGGCCAACGTCCTGACTTTC.

The chain uses TRBV5-4 and TRBJ2-1; 9 nucleotides line up with TRBD2. The CDR3 is 15 amino acids. With 1 base clipped from V and 7 bases from J, the junction kept 6 bases outside the gene matches. CDR1 and CDR2 (germline): SGHNT, YYREEE (reference sequence). In DNA, the CDR3 is TGTGCCAGCAGCTTGAAGACTAGCGGATTTAATGAGCAGTTCTTC. It codes for CASSLKTSGFNEQFF.

The rearrangement joins TRBV24-1 to TRBJ2-1, with D perhaps TRBD1 (6 bases). Trimming shortened V by 4 bases and J by 12 bases, and 12 bases separated the two germline ends. The CDR3 covers 12 residues. The germline V gene encodes CDR1 KGHDR and CDR2 SFDVKD. CDR3 DNA: TGTGCCACCAGTGACCCAGGGGATGGGCAGTTCTTC. Encoded protein: CATSDPGDGQFF.

This chain joins TRBV27 and TRBJ1-2, with a tentative D call TRBD1 (5 bases). The V gene's germline CDR1 is MNHEY and CDR2 SMNVEV (reference sequence). This CDR3 is built from 13 residues. The V end lost 7 bases, the J end lost 7 bases, and 16 bases lay between the germline ends. CDR3 loop: CASMPGVGRGYTF. The CDR3 DNA follows: TGTGCCAGCATGCCCGGAGTGGGGCGTGGCTACACCTTC.

The genes are TRBV27 and TRBJ1-1; 8 nucleotides agree with TRBD1. With 2 bases clipped from V and 6 bases from J, the junction kept 5 bases outside the gene matches. The CDR3 is 14 residues long. Germline CDR1 is MNHEY and CDR2 is SMNVEV (reference sequence). The CDR3 loop reads CASSLGRGLAEAFF. The DNA of the CDR3 is TGTGCCAGCAGTTTAGGCAGGGGGCTCGCTGAAGCTTTCTTT.

The chain combines TRBV5-8 with TRBJ1-4, with TRBD1 matching over 8 bases. V lost 4 bases and J lost 0; bases outside the gene matches: 8. This CDR3 has 17 residues. In germline, CDR1 is SGHTS, CDR2 YDEGEE. The CDR3, as DNA: TGTGCCAGCAGCCCCGGACAGGGATCCGCAACTAATGAAAAACTGTTTTTT. As protein: CASSPGQGSATNEKLFF.

The V gene is TRBV5-1, the J gene TRBJ2-3; 11 bases align to TRBD2. The CDR3 has 16 amino acids. Looked up from germline, CDR1 is SGHRS and CDR2 is YFSETQ. The ends lost 3 bases at V and 3 bases at J; junction bases unmatched: 6. The CDR3 is CASSWGTSGGTDTQYF. Here the CDR3 DNA reads TGCGCCAGCAGCTGGGGGACTAGCGGTGGGACAGATACGCAGTATTTT. The full variable domain, in which reference TRBV5-1 and TRBJ2-3 provide the parts outside the CDR3, is KAGVTQTPRYLIKTRGQQVTLSCSPISGHRSVSWYQQTPGQGLQFLFEYFSETQRNKGNFPGRFSGRQFSNSRSEMNVSTLELGDSALYLCASSWGTSGGTDTQYFGPGTRLTVL.

This CDR3 is CASSLRPGQRANEQYF. The CDR3 DNA reads TGTGCCAGCAGCTTGCGACCGGGACAGAGGGCCAACGAGCAGTACTTC. J is TRBJ2-7 and V is TRBV11-1; 7 nucleotides line up with TRBD1. V dropped 3 bases and J dropped 5; count of bases not matched to a gene: 13. This CDR3 comprises 16 residues. Germline CDR1 is SGHAT and CDR2 is FQDESV (reference sequence).